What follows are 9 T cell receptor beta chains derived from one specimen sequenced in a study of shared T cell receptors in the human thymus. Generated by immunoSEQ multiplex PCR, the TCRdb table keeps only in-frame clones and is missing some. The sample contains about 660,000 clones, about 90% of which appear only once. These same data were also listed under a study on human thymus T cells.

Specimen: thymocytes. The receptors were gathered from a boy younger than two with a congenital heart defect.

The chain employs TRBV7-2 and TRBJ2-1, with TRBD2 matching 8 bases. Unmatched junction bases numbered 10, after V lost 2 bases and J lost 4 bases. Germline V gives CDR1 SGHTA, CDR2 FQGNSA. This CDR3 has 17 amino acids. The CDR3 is CASSLSLRGAGYNEQFF. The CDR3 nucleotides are TGTGCCAGCAGCTTAAGCTTGCGGGGGGCTGGGTACAATGAGCAGTTCTTC.

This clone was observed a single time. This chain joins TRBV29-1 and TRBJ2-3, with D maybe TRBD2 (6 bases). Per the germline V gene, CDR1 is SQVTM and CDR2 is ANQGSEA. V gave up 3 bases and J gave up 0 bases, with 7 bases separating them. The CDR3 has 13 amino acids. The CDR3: CSVESGSTDTQYF. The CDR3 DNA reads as TGCAGCGTTGAGAGCGGGAGCACAGATACGCAGTATTTT.

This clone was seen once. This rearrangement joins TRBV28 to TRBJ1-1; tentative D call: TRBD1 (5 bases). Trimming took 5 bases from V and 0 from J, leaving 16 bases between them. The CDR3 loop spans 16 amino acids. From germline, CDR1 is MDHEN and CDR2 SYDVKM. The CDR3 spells CASSTLSLQVNTEAFF. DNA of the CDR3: TGTGCCAGCAGTACTTTATCCCTACAGGTGAACACTGAAGCTTTCTTT.

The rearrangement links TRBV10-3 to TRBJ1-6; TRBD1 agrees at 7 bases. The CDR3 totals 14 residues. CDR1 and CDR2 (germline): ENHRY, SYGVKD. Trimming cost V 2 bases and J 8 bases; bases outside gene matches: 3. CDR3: CAISEDREDSPLHF. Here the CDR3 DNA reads TGTGCCATCAGTGAGGACAGGGAAGATTCACCCCTCCACTTT.

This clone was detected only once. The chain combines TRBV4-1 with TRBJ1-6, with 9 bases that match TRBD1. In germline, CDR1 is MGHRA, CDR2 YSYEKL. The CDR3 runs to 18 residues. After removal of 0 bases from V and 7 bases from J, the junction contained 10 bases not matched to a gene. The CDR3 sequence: CASSQDRPRDRVNSPLHF. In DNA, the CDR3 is TGCGCCAGCAGCCAAGATCGTCCCCGGGACAGGGTAAATTCACCCCTCCACTTT.

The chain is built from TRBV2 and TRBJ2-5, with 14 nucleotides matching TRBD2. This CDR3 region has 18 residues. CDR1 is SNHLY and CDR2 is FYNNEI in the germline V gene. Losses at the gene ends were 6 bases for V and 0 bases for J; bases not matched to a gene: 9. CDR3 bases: TGTGCCAGCAGAGGGGGACTAGCGGGAGATACGTACCAAGAGACCCAGTACTTC. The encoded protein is CASRGGLAGDTYQETQYF.

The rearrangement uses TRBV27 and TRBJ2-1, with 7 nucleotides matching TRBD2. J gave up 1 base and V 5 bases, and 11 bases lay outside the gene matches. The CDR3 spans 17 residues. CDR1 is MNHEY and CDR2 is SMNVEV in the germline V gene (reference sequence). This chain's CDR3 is CASSRLRGGASYNEQFF. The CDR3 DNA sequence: TGTGCCAGCAGTCGTCTCCGCGGGGGAGCGTCCTACAATGAGCAGTTCTTC.

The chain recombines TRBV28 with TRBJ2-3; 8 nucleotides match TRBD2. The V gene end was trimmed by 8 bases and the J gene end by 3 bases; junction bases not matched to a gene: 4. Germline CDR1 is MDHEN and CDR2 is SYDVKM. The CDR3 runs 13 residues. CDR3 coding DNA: TGTGCCAGCCTCGGGGGGGAGACAGATACGCAGTATTTT. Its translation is CASLGGETDTQYF.

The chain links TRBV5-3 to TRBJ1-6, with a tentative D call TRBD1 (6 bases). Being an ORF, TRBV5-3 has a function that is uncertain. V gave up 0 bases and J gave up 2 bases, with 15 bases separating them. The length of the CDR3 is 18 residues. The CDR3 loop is CARSLVIGGATYNSPLHF. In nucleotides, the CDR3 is TGTGCCAGAAGCTTGGTTATTGGGGGGGCCACCTATAATTCACCCCTCCACTTT.